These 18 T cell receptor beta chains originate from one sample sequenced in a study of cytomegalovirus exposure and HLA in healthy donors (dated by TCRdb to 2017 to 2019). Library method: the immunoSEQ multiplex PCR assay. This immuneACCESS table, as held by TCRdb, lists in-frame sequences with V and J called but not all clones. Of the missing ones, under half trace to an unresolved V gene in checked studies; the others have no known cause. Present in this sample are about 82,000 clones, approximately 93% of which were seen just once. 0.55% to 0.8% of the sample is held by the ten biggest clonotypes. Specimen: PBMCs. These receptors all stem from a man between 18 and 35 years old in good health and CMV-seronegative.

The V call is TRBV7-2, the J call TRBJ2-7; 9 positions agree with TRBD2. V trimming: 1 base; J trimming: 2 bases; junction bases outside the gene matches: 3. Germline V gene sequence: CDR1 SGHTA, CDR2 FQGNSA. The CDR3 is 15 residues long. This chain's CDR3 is CASSLERGGAYEQYF. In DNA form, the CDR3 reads TGTGCCAGCAGCTTAGAACGCGGGGGGGCCTACGAGCAGTACTTC.

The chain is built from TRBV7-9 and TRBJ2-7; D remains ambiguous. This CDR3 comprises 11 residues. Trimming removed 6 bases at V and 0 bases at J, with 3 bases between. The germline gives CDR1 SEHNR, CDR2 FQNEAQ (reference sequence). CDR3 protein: CASRSSYEQYF. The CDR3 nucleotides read TGTGCCAGCAGGAGCTCCTACGAGCAGTACTTC.

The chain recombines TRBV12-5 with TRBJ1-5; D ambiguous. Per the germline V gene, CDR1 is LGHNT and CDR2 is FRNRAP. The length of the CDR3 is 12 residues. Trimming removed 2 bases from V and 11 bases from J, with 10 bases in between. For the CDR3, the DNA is TGTGCTAGTGGTTTGTCAGAGGAGGCCCAGCATTTT. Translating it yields CASGLSEEAQHF.

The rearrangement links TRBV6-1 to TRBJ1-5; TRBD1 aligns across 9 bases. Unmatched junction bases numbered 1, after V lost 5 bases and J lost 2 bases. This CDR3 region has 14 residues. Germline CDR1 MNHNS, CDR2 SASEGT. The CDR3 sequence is CASSRTGGNQPQHF. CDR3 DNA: TGTGCCAGCAGTCGGACAGGGGGCAATCAGCCCCAGCATTTT.

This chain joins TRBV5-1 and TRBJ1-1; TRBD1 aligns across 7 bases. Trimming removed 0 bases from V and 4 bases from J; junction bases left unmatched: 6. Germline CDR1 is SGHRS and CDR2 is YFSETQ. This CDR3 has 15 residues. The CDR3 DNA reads TGCGCCAGCAGCTTGGTGCCAGGGGGGTTCACTGAAGCTTTCTTT. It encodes CASSLVPGGFTEAFF. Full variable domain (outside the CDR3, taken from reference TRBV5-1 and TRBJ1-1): KAGVTQTPRYLIKTRGQQVTLSCSPISGHRSVSWYQQTPGQGLQFLFEYFSETQRNKGNFPGRFSGRQFSNSRSEMNVSTLELGDSALYLCASSLVPGGFTEAFFGQGTRLTVV.

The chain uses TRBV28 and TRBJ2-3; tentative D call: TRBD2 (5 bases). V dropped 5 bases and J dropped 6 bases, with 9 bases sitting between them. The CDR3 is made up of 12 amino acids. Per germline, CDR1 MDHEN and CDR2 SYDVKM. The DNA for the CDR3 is TGTGCCAGCAGTCTCGCGGGTGATACGCAGTATTTT. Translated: CASSLAGDTQYF.

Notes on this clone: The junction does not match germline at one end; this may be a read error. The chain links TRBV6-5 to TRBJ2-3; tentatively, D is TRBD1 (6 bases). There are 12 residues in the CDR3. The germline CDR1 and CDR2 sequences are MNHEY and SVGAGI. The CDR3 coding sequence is TGTGCCAGCAGGAATTCCGGACAGATGGCGAATTTT. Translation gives CASRNSGQMANF.

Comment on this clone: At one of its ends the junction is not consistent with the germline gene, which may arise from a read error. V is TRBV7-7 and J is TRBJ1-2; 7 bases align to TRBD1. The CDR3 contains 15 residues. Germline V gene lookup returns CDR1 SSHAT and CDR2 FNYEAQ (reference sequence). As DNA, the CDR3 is TGTGCTAGCAGCTTCCGCCAGGGGGTATTCGATGGCTACACCTTC. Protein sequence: CASSFRQGVFDGYTF.

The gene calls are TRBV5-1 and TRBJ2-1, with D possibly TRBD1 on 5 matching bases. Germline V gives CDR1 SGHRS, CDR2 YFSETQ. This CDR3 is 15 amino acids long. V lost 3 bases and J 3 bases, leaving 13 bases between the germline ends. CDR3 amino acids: CASSYGQGNYNEQFF. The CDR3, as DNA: TGCGCCAGCAGCTATGGTCAGGGCAACTACAATGAGCAGTTCTTC.

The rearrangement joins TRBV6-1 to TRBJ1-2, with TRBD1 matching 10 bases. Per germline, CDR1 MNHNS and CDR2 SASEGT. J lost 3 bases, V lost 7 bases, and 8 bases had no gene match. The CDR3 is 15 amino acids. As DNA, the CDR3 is TGTGCCAGCACCCTACCAGGACAGGGGGACTATGGCTACACCTTC. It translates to CASTLPGQGDYGYTF.

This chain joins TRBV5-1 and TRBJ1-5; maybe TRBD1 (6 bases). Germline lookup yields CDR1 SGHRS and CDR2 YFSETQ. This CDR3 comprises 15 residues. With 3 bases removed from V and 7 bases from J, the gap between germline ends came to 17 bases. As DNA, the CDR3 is TGCGCCAGCAGCTCAGGGGTCGCGGTCGGACAGCCCCAGCATTTT. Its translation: CASSSGVAVGQPQHF.

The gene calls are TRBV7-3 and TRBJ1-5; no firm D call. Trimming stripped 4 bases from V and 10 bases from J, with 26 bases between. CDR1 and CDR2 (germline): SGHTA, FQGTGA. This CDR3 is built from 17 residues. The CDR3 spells CASSSLQWACPKAPQHF. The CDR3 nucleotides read TGTGCCAGCAGCTCCCTACAATGGGCCTGTCCAAAAGCCCCCCAGCATTTT.

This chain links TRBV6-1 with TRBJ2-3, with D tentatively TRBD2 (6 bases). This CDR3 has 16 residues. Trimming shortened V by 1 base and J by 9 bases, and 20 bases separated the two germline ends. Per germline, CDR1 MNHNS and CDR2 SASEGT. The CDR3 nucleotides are TGTGCCAGCAGTGAAGGATTTGAAGGGAGCGCGGGGACGCAGTATTTT. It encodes CASSEGFEGSAGTQYF.

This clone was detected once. CDR3 protein: CASSLVDRGHSNEKLFF. CDR3 sequence (DNA): TGTGCCAGCAGCTTAGTTGATAGGGGGCATTCTAATGAAAAACTGTTTTTT. V gene TRBV7-2 combines with J gene TRBJ1-4; 7 bases align to TRBD1. The germline CDR1 and CDR2 sequences are SGHTA and FQGNSA. The junction had 8 bases not matched to a gene; V was cut back by 1 base and J by 3 bases. This CDR3 has 17 residues.

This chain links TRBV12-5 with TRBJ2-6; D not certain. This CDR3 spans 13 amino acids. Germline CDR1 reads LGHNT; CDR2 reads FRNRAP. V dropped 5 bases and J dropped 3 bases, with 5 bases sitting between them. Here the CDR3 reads CASGPGGANVLTF. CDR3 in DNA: TGTGCTAGTGGTCCCGGTGGGGCCAACGTCCTGACTTTC.

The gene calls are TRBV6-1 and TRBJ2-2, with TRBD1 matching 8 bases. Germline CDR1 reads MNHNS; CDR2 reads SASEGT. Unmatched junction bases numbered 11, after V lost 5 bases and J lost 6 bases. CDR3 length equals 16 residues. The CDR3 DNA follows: TGTGCCAGCAGTCAAGGATCAGGGGGCAAAGCCGGGGAGCTGTTTTTT. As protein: CASSQGSGGKAGELFF.

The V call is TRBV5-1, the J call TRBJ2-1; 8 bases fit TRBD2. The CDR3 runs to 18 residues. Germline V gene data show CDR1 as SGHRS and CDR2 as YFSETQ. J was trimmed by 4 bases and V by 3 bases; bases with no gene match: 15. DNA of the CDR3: TGCGCCAGCAGCTCCCCCGTTGGGCGGGGGGCCTGGTACAATGAGCAGTTCTTC. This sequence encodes CASSSPVGRGAWYNEQFF.

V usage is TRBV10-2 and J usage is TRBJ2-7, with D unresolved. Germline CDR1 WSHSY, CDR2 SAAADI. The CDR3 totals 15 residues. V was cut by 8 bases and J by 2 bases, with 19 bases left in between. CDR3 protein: CASRLEAILPYEQYF. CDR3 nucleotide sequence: TGCGCCAGCCGCCTCGAGGCGATACTTCCCTACGAGCAGTACTTC.